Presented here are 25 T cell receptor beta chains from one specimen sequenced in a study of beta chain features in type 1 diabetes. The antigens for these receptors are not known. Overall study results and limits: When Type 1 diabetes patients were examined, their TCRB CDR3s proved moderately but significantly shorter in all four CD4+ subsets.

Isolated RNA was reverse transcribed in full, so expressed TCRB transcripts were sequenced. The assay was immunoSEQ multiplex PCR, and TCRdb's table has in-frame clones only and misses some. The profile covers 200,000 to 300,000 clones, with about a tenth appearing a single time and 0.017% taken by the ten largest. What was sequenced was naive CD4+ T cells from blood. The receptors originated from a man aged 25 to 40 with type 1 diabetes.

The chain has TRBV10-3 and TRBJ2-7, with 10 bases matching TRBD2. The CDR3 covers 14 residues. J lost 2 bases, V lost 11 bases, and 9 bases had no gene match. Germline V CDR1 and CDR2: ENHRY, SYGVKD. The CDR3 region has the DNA TGTGCCTCCGACACGAGCGGGGGGGCCTACGAGCAGTACTTC. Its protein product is CASDTSGGAYEQYF.

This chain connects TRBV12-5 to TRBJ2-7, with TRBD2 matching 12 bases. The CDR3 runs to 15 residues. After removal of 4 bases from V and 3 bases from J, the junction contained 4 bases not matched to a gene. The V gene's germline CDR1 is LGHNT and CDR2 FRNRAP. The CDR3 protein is CASGSLGLAGYEQYF. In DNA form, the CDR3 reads TGTGCTAGTGGTTCCCTGGGACTAGCGGGCTACGAGCAGTACTTC.

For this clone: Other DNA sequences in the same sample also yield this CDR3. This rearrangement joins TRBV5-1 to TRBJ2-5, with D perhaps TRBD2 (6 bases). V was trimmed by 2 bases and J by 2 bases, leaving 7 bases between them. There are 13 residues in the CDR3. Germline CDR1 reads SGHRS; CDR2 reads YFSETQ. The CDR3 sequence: CASSFGGQETQYF. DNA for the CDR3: TGCGCCAGCAGCTTCGGGGGACAAGAGACCCAGTACTTC. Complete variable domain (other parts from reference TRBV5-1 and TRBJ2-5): KAGVTQTPRYLIKTRGQQVTLSCSPISGHRSVSWYQQTPGQGLQFLFEYFSETQRNKGNFPGRFSGRQFSNSRSEMNVSTLELGDSALYLCASSFGGQETQYFGPGTRLLVL.

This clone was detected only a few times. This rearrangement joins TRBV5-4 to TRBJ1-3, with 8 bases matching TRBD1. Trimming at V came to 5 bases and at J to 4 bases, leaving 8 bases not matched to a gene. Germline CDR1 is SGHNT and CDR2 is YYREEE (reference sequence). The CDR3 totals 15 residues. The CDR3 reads CASRSQGALGNTIYF. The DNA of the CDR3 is TGTGCCAGCAGATCGCAGGGGGCACTCGGAAACACCATATATTTT.

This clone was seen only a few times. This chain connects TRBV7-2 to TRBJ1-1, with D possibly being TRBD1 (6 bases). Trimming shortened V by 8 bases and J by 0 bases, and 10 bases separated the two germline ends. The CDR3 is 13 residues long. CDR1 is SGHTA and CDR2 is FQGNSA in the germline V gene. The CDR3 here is CASRGQLNTEAFF. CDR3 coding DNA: TGTGCCAGCCGAGGACAGCTGAACACTGAAGCTTTCTTT.

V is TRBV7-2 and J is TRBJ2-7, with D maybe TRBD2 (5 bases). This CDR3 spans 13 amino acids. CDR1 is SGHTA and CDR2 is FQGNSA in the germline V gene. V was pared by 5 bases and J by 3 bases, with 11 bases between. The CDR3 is CASSPGFHYEQYF. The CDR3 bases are TGTGCCAGCAGCCCGGGGTTCCACTACGAGCAGTACTTC. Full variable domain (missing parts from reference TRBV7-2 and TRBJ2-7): GAGVSQSPSNKVTEKGKDVELRCDPISGHTALYWYRQSLGQGLEFLIYFQGNSAPDKSGLPSDRFSAERTGGSVSTLTIQRTQQEDSAVYLCASSPGFHYEQYFGPGTRLTVT.

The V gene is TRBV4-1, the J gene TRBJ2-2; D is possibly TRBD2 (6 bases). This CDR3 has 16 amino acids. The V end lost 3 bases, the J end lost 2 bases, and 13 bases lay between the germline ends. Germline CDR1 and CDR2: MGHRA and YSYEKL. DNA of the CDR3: TGCGCCAGCAGCCATCCCGGCGGGACCAACACCGGGGAGCTGTTTTTT. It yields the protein CASSHPGGTNTGELFF.

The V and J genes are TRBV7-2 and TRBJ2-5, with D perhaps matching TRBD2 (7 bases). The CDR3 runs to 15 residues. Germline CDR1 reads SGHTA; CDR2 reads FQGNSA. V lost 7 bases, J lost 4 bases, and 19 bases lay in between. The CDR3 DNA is TGTGCCAGCACCTTTGGGGGGGCGGCTGGAGAGACCCAGTACTTC. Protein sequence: CASTFGGAAGETQYF.

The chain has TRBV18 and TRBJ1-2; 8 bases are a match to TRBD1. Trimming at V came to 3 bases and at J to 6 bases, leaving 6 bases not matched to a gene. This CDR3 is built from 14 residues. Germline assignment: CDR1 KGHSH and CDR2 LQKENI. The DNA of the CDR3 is TGTGCCAGCTCACCCACGGCAGGGGGCGATGGCTACACCTTC. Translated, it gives CASSPTAGGDGYTF.

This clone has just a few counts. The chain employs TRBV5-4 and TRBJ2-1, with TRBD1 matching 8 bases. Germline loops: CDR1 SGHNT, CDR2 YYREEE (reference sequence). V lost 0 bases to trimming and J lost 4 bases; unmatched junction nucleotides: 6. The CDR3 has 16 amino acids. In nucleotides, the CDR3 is TGTGCCAGCAGCTTGGGGGGGGACAGGAGTTACAATGAGCAGTTCTTC. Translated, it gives CASSLGGDRSYNEQFF.

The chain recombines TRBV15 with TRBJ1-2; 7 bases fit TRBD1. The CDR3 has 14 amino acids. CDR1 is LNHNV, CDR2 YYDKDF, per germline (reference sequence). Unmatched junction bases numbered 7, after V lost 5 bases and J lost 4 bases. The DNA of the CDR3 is TGTGCCACCAGCCGGGACAGTTATCCCTATGGCTACACCTTC. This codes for CATSRDSYPYGYTF.

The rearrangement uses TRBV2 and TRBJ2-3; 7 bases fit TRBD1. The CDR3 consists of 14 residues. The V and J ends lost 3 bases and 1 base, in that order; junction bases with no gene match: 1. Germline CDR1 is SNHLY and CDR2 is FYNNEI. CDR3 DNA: TGTGCCAGCAGTGAGGGGACAGGCACAGATACGCAGTATTTT. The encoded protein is CASSEGTGTDTQYF.

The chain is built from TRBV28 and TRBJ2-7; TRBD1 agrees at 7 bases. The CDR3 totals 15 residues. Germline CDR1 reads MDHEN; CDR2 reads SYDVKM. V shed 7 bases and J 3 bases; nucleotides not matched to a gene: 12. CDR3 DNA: TGTGCCAGCACTCGGGTCCTACAGGGGAACTACGAGCAGTACTTC. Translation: CASTRVLQGNYEQYF.

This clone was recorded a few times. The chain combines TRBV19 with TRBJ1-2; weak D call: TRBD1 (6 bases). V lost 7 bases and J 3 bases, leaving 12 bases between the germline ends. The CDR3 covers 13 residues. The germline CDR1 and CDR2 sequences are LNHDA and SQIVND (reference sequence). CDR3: CASKADSHYGYTF. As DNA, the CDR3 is TGTGCCAGTAAAGCGGACAGCCACTATGGCTACACCTTC.

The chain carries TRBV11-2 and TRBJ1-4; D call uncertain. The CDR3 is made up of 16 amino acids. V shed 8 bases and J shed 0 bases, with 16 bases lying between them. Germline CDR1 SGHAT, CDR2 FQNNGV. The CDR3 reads CASRRGFRATNEKLFF. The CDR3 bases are TGTGCCAGCCGCCGTGGGTTCCGGGCAACTAATGAAAAACTGTTTTTT.

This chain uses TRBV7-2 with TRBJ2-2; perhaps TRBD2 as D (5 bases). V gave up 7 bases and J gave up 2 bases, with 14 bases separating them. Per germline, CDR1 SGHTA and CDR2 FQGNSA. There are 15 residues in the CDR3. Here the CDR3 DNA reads TGTGCCAGCACCTTTACCGGGGTTAACACCGGGGAGCTGTTTTTT. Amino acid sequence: CASTFTGVNTGELFF.

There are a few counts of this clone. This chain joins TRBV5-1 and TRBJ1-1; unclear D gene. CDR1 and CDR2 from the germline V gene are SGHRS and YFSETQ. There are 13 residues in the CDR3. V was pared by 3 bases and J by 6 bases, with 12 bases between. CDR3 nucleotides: TGCGCCAGCAGCTACCGGACTAACGCTGAAGCTTTCTTT. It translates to CASSYRTNAEAFF.

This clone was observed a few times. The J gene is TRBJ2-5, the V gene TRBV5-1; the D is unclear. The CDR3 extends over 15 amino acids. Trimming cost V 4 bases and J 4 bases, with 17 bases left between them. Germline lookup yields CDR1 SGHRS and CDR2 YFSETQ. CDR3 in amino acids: CASSPDGYPGETQYF. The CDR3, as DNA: TGCGCCAGCAGCCCCGACGGCTACCCGGGAGAGACCCAGTACTTC.

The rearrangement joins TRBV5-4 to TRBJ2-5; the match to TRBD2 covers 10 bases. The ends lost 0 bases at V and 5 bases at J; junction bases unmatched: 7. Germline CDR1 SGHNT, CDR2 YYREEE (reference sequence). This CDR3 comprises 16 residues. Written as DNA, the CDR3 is TGTGCCAGCAGCTTGGTAGCGGGGGGCCTCCGGGAGACCCAGTACTTC. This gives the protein CASSLVAGGLRETQYF.

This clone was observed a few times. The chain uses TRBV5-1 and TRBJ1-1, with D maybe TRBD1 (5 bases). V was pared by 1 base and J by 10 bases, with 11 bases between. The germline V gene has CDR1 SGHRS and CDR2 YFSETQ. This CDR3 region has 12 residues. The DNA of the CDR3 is TGCGCCAGCAGCTTGTCTCTGGGGGGAGCTTTCTTT. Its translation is CASSLSLGGAFF.

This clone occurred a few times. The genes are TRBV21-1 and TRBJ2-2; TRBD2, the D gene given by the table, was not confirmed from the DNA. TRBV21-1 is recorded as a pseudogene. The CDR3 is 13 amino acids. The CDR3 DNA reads TGTGCCAGCAGCAAACTTTACACCGGGGAGCTGTTTTTT. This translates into CASSKLYTGELFF.

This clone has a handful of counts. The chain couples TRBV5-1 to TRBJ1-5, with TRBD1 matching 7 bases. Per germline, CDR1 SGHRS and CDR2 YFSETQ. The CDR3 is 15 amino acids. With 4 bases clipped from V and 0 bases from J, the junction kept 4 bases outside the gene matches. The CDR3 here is CASSLTGNSNQPQHF. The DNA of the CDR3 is TGCGCCAGCAGCCTGACAGGGAATAGCAATCAGCCCCAGCATTTT.

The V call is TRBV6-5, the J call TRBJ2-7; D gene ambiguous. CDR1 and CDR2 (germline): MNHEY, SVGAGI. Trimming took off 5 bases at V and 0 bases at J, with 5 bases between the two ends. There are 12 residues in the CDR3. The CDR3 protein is CASSGVSYEQYF. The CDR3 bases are TGTGCCAGCAGTGGAGTCTCCTACGAGCAGTACTTC.

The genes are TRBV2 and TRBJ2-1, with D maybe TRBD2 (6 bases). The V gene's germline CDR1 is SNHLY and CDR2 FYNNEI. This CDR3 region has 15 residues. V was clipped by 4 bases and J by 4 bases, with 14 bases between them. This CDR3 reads CASSGASGRYNEQFF. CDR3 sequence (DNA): TGTGCCAGCAGTGGTGCAAGCGGGCGATACAATGAGCAGTTCTTC.

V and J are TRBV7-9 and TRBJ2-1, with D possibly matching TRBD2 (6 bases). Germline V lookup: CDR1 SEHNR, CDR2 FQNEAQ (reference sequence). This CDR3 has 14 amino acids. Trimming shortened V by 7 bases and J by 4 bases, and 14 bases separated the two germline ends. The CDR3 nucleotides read TGTGCCAGCAAAGAATGGGAGGAGTACAATGAGCAGTTCTTC. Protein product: CASKEWEEYNEQFF.